Reported below is one T cell receptor beta chain. This sample stems from a study of blood T cell repertoires in COVID-19. Overall study context: Samples of COVID-19 (acute and convalescent) were obtained from the United States, Italy and Spain.

The CDR3 loop spans 15 amino acids. Per germline, CDR1 LNHDA and CDR2 SQIVND (reference sequence). Trimming took off 0 bases at V and 4 bases at J, with 9 bases between the two ends. TCRdb keeps only in-frame clones here, not all; method: immunoSEQ multiplex PCR. The table has 75,000 to 95,000 clones, roughly 90% seen once. The sequenced material came from peripheral blood. The source is a man between 50 and 59 years old with active COVID-19. The J gene is TRBJ2-2, the V gene TRBV19, with D perhaps TRBD2 (5 bases). The CDR3 nucleotides read TGTGCCAGTAGTATAGATGGAAGCGGCACCGGGGAGCTGTTTTTT. Protein product: CASSIDGSGTGELFF. The full variable domain, rest sourced from reference TRBV19 and TRBJ2-2, is DGGITQSPKYLFRKEGQNVTLSCEQNLNHDAMYWYRQDPGQGLRLIYYSQIVNDFQKGDIAEGYSVSREKKESFPLTVTSAQKNPTAFYLCASSIDGSGTGELFFGEGSRLTVL.